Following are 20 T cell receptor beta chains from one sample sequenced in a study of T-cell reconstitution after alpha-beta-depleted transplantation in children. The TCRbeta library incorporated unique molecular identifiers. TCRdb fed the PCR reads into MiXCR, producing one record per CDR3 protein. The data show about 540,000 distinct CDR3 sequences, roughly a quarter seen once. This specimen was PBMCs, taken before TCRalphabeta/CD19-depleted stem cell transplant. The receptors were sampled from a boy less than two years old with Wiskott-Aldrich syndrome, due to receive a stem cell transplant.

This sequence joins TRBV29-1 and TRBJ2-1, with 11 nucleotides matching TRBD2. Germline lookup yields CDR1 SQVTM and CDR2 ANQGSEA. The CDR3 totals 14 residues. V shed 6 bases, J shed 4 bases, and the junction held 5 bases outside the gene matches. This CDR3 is CSVNLAGGYNEQFF. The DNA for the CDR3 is TGCAGCGTAAACTTAGCGGGAGGGTACAATGAGCAGTTCTTC.

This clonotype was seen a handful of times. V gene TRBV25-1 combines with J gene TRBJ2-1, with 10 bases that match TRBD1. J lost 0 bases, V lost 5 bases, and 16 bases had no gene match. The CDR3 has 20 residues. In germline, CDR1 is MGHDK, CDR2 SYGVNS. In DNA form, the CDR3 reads TGTGCCAGCAGTCGTAGGCCGGGACAGGGGATCCGCAGCTCCTACAATGAGCAGTTCTTC. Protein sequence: CASSRRPGQGIRSSYNEQFF.

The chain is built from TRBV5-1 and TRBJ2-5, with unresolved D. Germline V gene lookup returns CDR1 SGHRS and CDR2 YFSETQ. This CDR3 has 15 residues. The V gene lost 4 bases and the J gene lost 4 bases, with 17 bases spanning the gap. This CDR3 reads CASSAANQRGETQYF. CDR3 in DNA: TGCGCCAGCAGCGCGGCTAACCAAAGAGGAGAGACCCAGTACTTC.

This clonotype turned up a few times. In DNA form, the CDR3 reads TGCGCCAGCAGCCAAGATGGGTGGGGACAGGGGGCTGAGAGGTATGGCTACACCTTC. Translating gives CASSQDGWGQGAERYGYTF. The V gene is TRBV4-1, the J gene TRBJ1-2; TRBD1 matches at 12 bases. CDR3 length: 19 residues. Germline lookup yields CDR1 MGHRA and CDR2 YSYEKL. V trimming: 0 bases; J trimming: 5 bases; junction bases outside the gene matches: 13.

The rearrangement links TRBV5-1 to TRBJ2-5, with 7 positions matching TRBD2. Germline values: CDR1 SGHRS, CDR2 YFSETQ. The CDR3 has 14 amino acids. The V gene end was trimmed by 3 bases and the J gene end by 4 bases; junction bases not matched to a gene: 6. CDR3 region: CASSWGLSGETQYF. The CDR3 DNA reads TGCGCCAGCAGCTGGGGACTATCGGGAGAGACCCAGTACTTC.

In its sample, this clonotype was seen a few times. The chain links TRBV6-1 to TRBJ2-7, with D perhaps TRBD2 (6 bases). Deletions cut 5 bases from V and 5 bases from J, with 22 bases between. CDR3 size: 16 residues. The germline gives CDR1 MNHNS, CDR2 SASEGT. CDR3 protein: CASSPTGLLSIHEQYF. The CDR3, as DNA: TGTGCCAGCAGTCCCACGGGACTGCTCTCTATCCACGAGCAGTACTTC.

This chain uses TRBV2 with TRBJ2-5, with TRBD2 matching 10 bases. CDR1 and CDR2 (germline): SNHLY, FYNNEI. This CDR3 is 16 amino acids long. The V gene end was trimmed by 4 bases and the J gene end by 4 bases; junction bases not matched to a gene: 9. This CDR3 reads CASSARTSSGRETQYF. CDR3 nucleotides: TGTGCCAGCAGTGCTAGAACGTCTAGCGGGAGAGAGACCCAGTACTTC.

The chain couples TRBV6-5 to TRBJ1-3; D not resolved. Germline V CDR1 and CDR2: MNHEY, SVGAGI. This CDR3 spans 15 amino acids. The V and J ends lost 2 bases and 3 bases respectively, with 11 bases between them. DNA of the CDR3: TGTGCCAGCAGTTACCAACCGAGGAGTGGAAACACCATATATTTT. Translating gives CASSYQPRSGNTIYF.

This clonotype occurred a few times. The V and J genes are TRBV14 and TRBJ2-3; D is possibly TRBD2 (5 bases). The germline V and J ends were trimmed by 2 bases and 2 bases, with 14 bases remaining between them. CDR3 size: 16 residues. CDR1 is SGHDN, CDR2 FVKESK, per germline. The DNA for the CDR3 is TGTGCCAGCAGCCAAATGGTCGGACTGGACACAGATACGCAGTATTTT. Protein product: CASSQMVGLDTDTQYF. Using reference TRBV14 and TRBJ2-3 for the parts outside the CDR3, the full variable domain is EAGVTQFPSHSVIEKGQTVTLRCDPISGHDNLYWYRRVMGKEIKFLLHFVKESKQDESGMPNNRFLAERTGGTYSTLKVQPAELEDSGVYFCASSQMVGLDTDTQYFGPGTRLTVL.

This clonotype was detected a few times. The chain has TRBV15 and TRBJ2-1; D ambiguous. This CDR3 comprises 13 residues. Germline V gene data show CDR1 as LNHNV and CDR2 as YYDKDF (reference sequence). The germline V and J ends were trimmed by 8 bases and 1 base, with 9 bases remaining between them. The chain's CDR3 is CATGVFSYNEQFF. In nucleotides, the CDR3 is TGTGCCACCGGGGTATTTTCCTACAATGAGCAGTTCTTC.

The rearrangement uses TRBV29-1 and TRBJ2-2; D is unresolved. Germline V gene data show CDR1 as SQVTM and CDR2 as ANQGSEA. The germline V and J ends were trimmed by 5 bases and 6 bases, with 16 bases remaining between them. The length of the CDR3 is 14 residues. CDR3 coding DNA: TGCAGCGTTTCCCCTACGGTTGTCGCCGGGGAGCTGTTTTTT. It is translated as CSVSPTVVAGELFF.

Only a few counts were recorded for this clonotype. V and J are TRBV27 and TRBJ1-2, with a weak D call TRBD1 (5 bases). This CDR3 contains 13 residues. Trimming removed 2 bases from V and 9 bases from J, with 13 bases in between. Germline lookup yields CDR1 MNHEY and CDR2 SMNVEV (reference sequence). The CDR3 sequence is CASSLVGTGSYTF. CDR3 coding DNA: TGTGCCAGCAGTTTAGTAGGGACGGGAAGCTACACCTTC.

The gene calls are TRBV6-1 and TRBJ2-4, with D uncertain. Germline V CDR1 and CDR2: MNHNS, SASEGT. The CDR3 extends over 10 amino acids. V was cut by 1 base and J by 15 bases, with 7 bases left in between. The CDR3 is CASSEDGTYF. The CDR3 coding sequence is TGTGCCAGCAGTGAAGATGGCACGTACTTC.

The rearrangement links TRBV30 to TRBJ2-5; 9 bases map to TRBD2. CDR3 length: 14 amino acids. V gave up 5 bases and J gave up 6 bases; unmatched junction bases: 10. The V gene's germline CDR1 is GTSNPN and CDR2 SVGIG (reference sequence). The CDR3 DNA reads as TGTGCCTGGGTATTAGCGGGAGCGGAAAAGACCCAGTACTTC. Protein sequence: CAWVLAGAEKTQYF.

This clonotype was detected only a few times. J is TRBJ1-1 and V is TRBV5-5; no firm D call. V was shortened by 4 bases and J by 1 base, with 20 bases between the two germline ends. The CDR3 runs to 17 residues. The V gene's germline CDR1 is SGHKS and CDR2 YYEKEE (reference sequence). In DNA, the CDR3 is TGTGCCAGCAGCGTTACGGTGAAGGGCGCCACGAACACTGAAGCTTTCTTT. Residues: CASSVTVKGATNTEAFF.

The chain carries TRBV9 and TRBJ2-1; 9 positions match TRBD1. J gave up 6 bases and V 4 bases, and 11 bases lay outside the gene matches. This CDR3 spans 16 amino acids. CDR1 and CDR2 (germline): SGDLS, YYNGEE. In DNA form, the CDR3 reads TGTGCCAGCAGCCCCCCCGGACAGGGGACTTCCAATGAGCAGTTCTTC. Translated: CASSPPGQGTSNEQFF.

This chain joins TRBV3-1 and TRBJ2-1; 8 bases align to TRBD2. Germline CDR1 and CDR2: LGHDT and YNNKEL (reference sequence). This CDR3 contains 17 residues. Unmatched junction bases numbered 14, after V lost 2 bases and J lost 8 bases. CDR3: CASSQILVLAGGHEQFF. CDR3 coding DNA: TGTGCCAGCAGCCAAATTCTCGTCCTAGCGGGCGGGCATGAGCAGTTCTTC.

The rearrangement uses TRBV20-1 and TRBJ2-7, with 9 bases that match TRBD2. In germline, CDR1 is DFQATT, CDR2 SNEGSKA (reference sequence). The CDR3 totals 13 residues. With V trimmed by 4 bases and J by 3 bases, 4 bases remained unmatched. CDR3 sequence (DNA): TGCAGTGCTAAGGGACTAGCACTCTACGAGCAGTACTTC. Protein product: CSAKGLALYEQYF.

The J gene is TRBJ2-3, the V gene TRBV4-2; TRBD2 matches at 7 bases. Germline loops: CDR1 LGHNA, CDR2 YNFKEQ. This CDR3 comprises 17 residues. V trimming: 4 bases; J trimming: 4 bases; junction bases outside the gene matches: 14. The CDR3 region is CASSPRLKRDGADTQYF. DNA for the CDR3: TGTGCCAGCAGCCCCAGACTTAAGCGGGATGGCGCAGATACGCAGTATTTT.

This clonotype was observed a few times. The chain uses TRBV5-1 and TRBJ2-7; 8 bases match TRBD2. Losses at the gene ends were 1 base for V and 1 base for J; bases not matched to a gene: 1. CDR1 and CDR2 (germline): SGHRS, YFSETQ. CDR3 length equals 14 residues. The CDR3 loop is CASSLIAGSYEQYF. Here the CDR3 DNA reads TGCGCCAGCAGCTTGATAGCGGGATCCTACGAGCAGTACTTC.